Presented here are 18 T cell receptor beta chains from one specimen sequenced in a study of shared clonotypes between healthy human individuals (dated by TCRdb to the early 2020s). Libraries were prepared through the immunoSEQ multiplex PCR assay. What TCRdb holds here is the immuneACCESS table cut down to in-frame rearrangements. Part of the clones is not present; checked against another copy, under half of the missing clones reflect an unresolved V gene, and the others are unexplained. The sample data list roughly 2.4 million clones, and 90% to 97% of these were observed just once. Approximately 0.13% of the sample goes to the ten largest clones. Sequenced: naive CD4+ T cells sorted from blood. Interpreted using the paper, the cell subset or site label stands for: CD45RA+ positively selected. The receptors stem from a young man in good health.

The rearrangement links TRBV6-5 to TRBJ2-5; 10 bases fit TRBD1. Trimming took 2 bases from V and 4 from J; bases not matched to a gene: 4. This CDR3 is 15 amino acids long. Germline-derived CDR1 and CDR2 are MNHEY and SVGAGI. CDR3 sequence: CASSYNDRGPETQYF. As DNA, the CDR3 is TGTGCCAGCAGTTACAACGACAGGGGGCCAGAGACCCAGTACTTC.

This sequence joins TRBV18 and TRBJ1-2; TRBD1 matches at 7 bases. Trimming at V came to 1 base and at J to 4 bases, leaving 3 bases not matched to a gene. Per the germline V gene, CDR1 is KGHSH and CDR2 is LQKENI. The CDR3 is made up of 14 amino acids. The CDR3 DNA sequence: TGTGCCAGCTCACCACAGGGACAGCGCTATGGCTACACCTTC. It yields the protein CASSPQGQRYGYTF.

This clone was observed a single time. The rearrangement links TRBV1 to TRBJ1-2. TRBV1 is a known pseudogene. The CDR3 is 16 amino acids. In nucleotides, the CDR3 is TGCACCAGCAGCCAAGAGCCCGGCGGGGAGGGTTACGGCTACACCTTC. Translation gives CTSSQEPGGEGYGYTF.

The chain couples TRBV6-6 to TRBJ2-7; TRBD2 aligns across 10 bases. Germline V gene sequence: CDR1 MNHNY, CDR2 SVGAGI (reference sequence). V dropped 6 bases and J dropped 2; count of bases not matched to a gene: 7. This CDR3 has 15 residues. DNA of the CDR3: TGTGCCAGCAGCTCGGGACTAGCGATTCCCTACGAGCAGTACTTC. Its translation: CASSSGLAIPYEQYF.

J is TRBJ2-5 and V is TRBV4-1; weak D call: TRBD2 (5 bases). Germline CDR1 reads MGHRA; CDR2 reads YSYEKL. CDR3 length: 14 residues. The V gene lost 3 bases and the J gene lost 2 bases, with 10 bases spanning the gap. The CDR3, as DNA: TGCGCCAGCAGCCAGGTTGGACTGCAAGAGACCCAGTACTTC. This gives the protein CASSQVGLQETQYF.

This rearrangement joins TRBV9 to TRBJ1-6, with 7 nucleotides matching TRBD1. The CDR3 is made up of 16 amino acids. Germline trimming cut 0 bases from V and 7 bases from J; bases unmatched to any gene: 7. Per the germline V gene, CDR1 is SGDLS and CDR2 is YYNGEE. CDR3 region: CASSVVSGRGNSPLHF. DNA of the CDR3: TGTGCCAGCAGCGTAGTATCCGGCAGGGGGAATTCACCCCTCCACTTT.

This chain links TRBV30 with TRBJ1-5, with 7 bases aligning to TRBD1. There are 13 residues in the CDR3. V gave up 6 bases and J gave up 7 bases; unmatched junction bases: 9. CDR1 is GTSNPN, CDR2 SVGIG, per germline (reference sequence). The CDR3 coding sequence is TGTGCCTGCCGCGGGACGGGACAGCAGCCCCAGCATTTT. The encoded protein is CACRGTGQQPQHF.

Notes on this clone: This CDR3 is also generated by other DNA sequences in the sample. The chain employs TRBV30 and TRBJ2-3; D call uncertain. Germline values: CDR1 GTSNPN, CDR2 SVGIG (reference sequence). The length of the CDR3 is 12 residues. Trimming took 3 bases from V and 2 from J, leaving 6 bases between them. The CDR3 coding sequence is TGTGCCTGGAGCCGATACACAGATACGCAGTATTTT. Encoded protein: CAWSRYTDTQYF.

The CDR3 here is CASSSPGLAGGQETQYF. CDR3 DNA: TGTGCCAGCAGCTCCCCAGGTTTAGCGGGGGGCCAAGAGACCCAGTACTTC. The rearrangement joins TRBV5-4 to TRBJ2-5; the match to TRBD2 covers 10 bases. The V gene end was trimmed by 3 bases and the J gene end by 1 base; junction bases not matched to a gene: 9. The CDR3 consists of 17 residues. The germline gives CDR1 SGHNT, CDR2 YYREEE (reference sequence).

The chain is built from TRBV5-6 and TRBJ1-6; D ambiguous. The CDR3 runs to 14 residues. V lost 2 bases, J lost 7 bases, and 10 bases lay in between. CDR1 and CDR2 (germline): SGHDT, YYEEEE. The CDR3 region has the DNA TGTGCCAGCAGCTTCATGGTCTCCAATTCACCCCTCCACTTT. It specifies CASSFMVSNSPLHF.

With regard to this clone: Other DNA sequences from this sample encode an identical CDR3 as well. The rearrangement links TRBV7-9 to TRBJ2-7; D possibly corresponds to TRBD2 (7 bases). The CDR3 loop spans 14 amino acids. CDR1 and CDR2 from the germline V gene are SEHNR and FQNEAQ (reference sequence). V dropped 5 bases and J dropped 3 bases, with 14 bases sitting between them. CDR3 loop: CASSLGGGGYEQYF. The CDR3, as DNA: TGTGCCAGCAGCCTTGGGGGAGGGGGCTACGAGCAGTACTTC.

This clone has only one observation. The genes are TRBV11-2 and TRBJ1-6; 8 bases fit TRBD1. This CDR3 spans 13 amino acids. The J segment lost 6 bases and the V segment lost 7 bases, leaving 2 bases of the junction unmatched. Germline lookup yields CDR1 SGHAT and CDR2 FQNNGV. The CDR3 DNA is TGTGCCAGCAACGGACAGGGTAATTCACCCCTCCACTTT. Its protein product is CASNGQGNSPLHF.

The V call is TRBV10-3, the J call TRBJ2-3; 10 bases agree with TRBD1. Germline assignment: CDR1 ENHRY and CDR2 SYGVKD. CDR3 length: 14 amino acids. V was pared by 6 bases and J by 1 base, with 1 base of the junction left unmatched. CDR3 nucleotide sequence: TGTGCCATCAGGGGGACAGGGGGCACAGATACGCAGTATTTT. Its protein product is CAIRGTGGTDTQYF.

This clone was recorded only once. CDR3 residues: CASSPMGIQETQYF. The CDR3 nucleotides read TGTGCCAGCAGTCCAATGGGGATTCAAGAGACCCAGTACTTC. This chain links TRBV2 with TRBJ2-5, with D unclear. Germline V gives CDR1 SNHLY, CDR2 FYNNEI. This CDR3 contains 14 residues. V shed 5 bases and J shed 2 bases, with 12 bases lying between them. Based on the CDR3 plus reference TRBV2 and TRBJ2-5, the full variable domain is EPEVTQTPSHQVTQMGQEVILRCVPISNHLYFYWYRQILGQKVEFLVSFYNNEISEKSEIFDDQFSVERPDGSNFTLKIRSTKLEDSAMYFCASSPMGIQETQYFGPGTRLLVL.

The rearrangement uses TRBV27 and TRBJ2-3; 15 bases align to TRBD2. V was clipped by 6 bases and J by 1 base; unmatched bases: 11. Germline CDR1 and CDR2: MNHEY and SMNVEV (reference sequence). The length of the CDR3 is 19 residues. CDR3 loop: CASSRTSGRAGSGTDTQYF. In DNA form, the CDR3 reads TGTGCCAGCAGCCGGACTAGCGGGAGGGCCGGGTCGGGCACAGATACGCAGTATTTT.

This rearrangement joins TRBV14 to TRBJ1-1, with a possible D match to TRBD1 (5 bases). This CDR3 contains 14 residues. In germline, CDR1 is SGHDN, CDR2 FVKESK. V dropped 3 bases and J dropped 3 bases, with 11 bases sitting between them. CDR3 sequence (DNA): TGTGCCAGCAGCCAGGGGGGAGTGGACACTGAAGCTTTCTTT. Its translation is CASSQGGVDTEAFF. The complete variable domain, with remaining parts taken from reference TRBV14 and TRBJ1-1, reads EAGVTQFPSHSVIEKGQTVTLRCDPISGHDNLYWYRRVMGKEIKFLLHFVKESKQDESGMPNNRFLAERTGGTYSTLKVQPAELEDSGVYFCASSQGGVDTEAFFGQGTRLTVV.

This chain uses TRBV11-3 with TRBJ2-2; TRBD2 agrees at 7 bases. The CDR3 spans 15 residues. Losses at the gene ends were 5 bases for V and 6 bases for J; bases not matched to a gene: 9. Germline CDR1 reads SGHNT; CDR2 reads YENEEA. The CDR3 spells CASSTTGGPAGELFF. The CDR3 DNA is TGTGCCAGCAGCACTACGGGGGGTCCTGCCGGGGAGCTGTTTTTT.

CDR3 nucleotide sequence: TGTGCCTGGACCCCGGGCAATGAGCAGTTCTTC. Protein sequence: CAWTPGNEQFF. This chain connects TRBV30 to TRBJ2-1; D unresolved. Trimming took off 4 bases at V and 6 bases at J, with 7 bases between the two ends. The CDR3 sequence is 11 residues long. The germline V gene encodes CDR1 GTSNPN and CDR2 SVGIG (reference sequence).